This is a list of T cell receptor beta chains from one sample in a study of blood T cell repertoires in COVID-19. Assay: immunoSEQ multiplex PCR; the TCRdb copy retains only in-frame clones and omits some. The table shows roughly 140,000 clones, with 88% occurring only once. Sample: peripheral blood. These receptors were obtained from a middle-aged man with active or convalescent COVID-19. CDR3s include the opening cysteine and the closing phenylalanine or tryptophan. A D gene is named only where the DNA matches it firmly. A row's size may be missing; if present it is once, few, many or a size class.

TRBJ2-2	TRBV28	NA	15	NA	CASSYSQESTGELFF	TGTGCCAGCAGTTACTCACAGGAGTCCACCGGGGAGCTGTTTTTT
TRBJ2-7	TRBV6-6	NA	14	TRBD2	CASILREGVHEQYF	TGTGCCAGCATTCTGCGGGAGGGCGTCCACGAGCAGTACTTC
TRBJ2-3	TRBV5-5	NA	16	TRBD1	CASSLGTGGAPDTQYF	TGTGCCAGCAGCTTAGGTACAGGGGGCGCGCCAGATACGCAGTATTTT
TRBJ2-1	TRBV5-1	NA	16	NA	CASSPSSGRIYNEQFF	TGCGCCAGCAGCCCGAGTAGCGGACGAATCTACAATGAGCAGTTCTTC
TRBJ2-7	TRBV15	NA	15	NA	CATSRDQRSSYEQYF	TGTGCCACCAGCAGAGACCAAAGGAGCTCCTACGAGCAGTACTTC
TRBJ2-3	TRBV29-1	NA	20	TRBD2	CSVITFWGSGSPSSTDTQYF	TGCAGCGTTATCACCTTTTGGGGTAGCGGGAGCCCGTCGAGTACAGATACGCAGTATTTT
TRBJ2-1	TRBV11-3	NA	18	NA	CASGSPMIILARYNEQFF	TGTGCCAGCGGCAGTCCCATGATAATTCTAGCGCGCTACAATGAGCAGTTCTTC
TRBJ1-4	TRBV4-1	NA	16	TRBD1	CASSRENRGTNEKLFF	TGCGCCAGCAGCCGAGAAAACAGGGGTACTAATGAAAAACTGTTTTTT
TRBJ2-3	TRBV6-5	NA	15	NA	CASSYRSGAADTQYF	TGTGCCAGCAGTTACCGGTCAGGGGCCGCAGATACGCAGTATTTT
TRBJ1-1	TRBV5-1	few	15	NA	CASSLTGKENTEAFF	TGCGCCAGCAGCTTGACAGGGAAGGAGAACACTGAAGCTTTCTTT
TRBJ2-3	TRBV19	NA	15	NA	CASSIEAPGKRTQYF	TGTGCCAGTAGTATAGAGGCTCCCGGGAAACGGACGCAGTATTTT
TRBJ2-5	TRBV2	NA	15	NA	CASSEARRGRETQYF	TGTGCCAGCAGTGAAGCGAGGAGGGGGCGAGAGACCCAGTACTTC
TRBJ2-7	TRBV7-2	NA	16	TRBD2	CASSLVGASGSYEQYF	TGTGCCAGCAGCTTAGTCGGGGCTAGCGGGAGCTACGAGCAGTACTTC
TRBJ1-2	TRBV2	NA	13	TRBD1	CASVWTGNYGYTF	TGTGCCAGCGTCTGGACAGGGAACTATGGCTACACCTTC
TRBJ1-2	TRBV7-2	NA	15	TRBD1	CASSPTRQGGYGYTF	TGTGCCAGCAGCCCTACGCGACAGGGAGGCTATGGCTACACCTTC
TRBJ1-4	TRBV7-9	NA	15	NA	CASSPRVATNEKLFF	TGTGCCAGCAGCCCGAGAGTTGCAACTAATGAAAAACTGTTTTTT
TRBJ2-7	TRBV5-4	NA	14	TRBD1	CASSPLGTADEQYF	TGTGCCAGCAGCCCCCTCGGGACAGCTGACGAGCAGTACTTC
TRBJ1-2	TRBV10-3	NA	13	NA	CAISADRNYGYTF	TGTGCCATCAGTGCTGACAGGAACTATGGCTACACCTTC
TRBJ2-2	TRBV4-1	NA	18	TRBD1	CASSQRGQSVGLTGELFF	TGCGCCAGCAGCCAACGGGGACAGTCGGTTGGCCTCACCGGGGAGCTGTTTTTT
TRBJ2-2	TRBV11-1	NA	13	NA	CASSSLLAGELFF	TGTGCCAGCAGCTCCCTACTAGCCGGGGAGCTGTTTTTT
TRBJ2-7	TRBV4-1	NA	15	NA	CASSLWLAVSYEQYF	TGCGCCAGCAGCCTCTGGTTAGCCGTATCCTACGAGCAGTACTTC
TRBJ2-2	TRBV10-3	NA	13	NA	CAIRGLDTGELFF	TGTGCCATCCGAGGATTGGACACCGGGGAGCTGTTTTTT
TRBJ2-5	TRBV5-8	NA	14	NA	CASKTGTYQETQYF	TGTGCCAGCAAGACGGGTACCTACCAAGAGACCCAGTACTTC
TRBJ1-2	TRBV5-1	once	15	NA	CASSLGNRANYGYTF	TGCGCCAGCAGCTTGGGTAACAGGGCCAACTATGGCTACACCTTC
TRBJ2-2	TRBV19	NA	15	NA	CASSMGGLNTGELFF	TGTGCCAGTAGTATGGGAGGATTAAACACCGGGGAGCTGTTTTTT
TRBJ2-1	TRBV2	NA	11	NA	CASAQYNEQFF	TGTGCCAGCGCACAATACAATGAGCAGTTCTTC
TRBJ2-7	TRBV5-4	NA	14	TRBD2	CASSYSGSVGEQYF	TGTGCCAGCAGCTATAGCGGGAGTGTAGGCGAGCAGTACTTC